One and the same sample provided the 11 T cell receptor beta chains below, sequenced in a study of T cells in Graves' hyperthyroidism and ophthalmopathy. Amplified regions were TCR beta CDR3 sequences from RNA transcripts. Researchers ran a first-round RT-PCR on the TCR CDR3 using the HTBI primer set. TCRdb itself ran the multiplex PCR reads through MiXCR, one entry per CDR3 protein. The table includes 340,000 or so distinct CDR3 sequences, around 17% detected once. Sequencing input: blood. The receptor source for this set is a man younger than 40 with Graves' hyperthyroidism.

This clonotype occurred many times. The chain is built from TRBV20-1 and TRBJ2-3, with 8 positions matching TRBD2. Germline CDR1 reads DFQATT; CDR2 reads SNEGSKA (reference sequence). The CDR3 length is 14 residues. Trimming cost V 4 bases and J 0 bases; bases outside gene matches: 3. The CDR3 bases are TGCAGTGCTAAACTAGCGGCTAGCACAGATACGCAGTATTTT. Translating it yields CSAKLAASTDTQYF.

The CDR3 loop reads CASSQQGALNEQFF. As DNA, the CDR3 is TGCGCCAGCAGCCAGCAGGGGGCGCTCAATGAGCAGTTCTTC. The gene calls are TRBV4-1 and TRBJ2-1, with TRBD1 identical over 8 bases. Germline CDR1 and CDR2: MGHRA and YSYEKL. There are 14 residues in the CDR3. V dropped 3 bases and J dropped 6; count of bases not matched to a gene: 4.

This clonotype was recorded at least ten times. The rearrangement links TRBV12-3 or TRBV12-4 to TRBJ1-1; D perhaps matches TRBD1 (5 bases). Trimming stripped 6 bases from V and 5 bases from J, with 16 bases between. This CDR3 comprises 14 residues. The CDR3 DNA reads TGTGCCAGCAGACCTTCTGGGGGGGATACTGAAGCTTTCTTT. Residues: CASRPSGGDTEAFF.

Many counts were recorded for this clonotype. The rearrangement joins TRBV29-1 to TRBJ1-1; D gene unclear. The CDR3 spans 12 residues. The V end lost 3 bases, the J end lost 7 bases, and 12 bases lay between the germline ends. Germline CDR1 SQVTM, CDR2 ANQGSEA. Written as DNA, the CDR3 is TGCAGCGTTGATGGGAAAGCGGGTGAAGCTTTCTTT. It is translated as CSVDGKAGEAFF.

This CDR3 reads CASSYRGVGELFF. CDR3 sequence (DNA): TGTGCCAGCAGCTACCGGGGTGTCGGGGAGCTGTTTTTT. The chain has TRBV7-6 and TRBJ2-2, with D perhaps matching TRBD2 (5 bases). This CDR3 region has 13 residues. V lost 4 bases and J lost 7, with 10 bases in between. CDR1 SGHVS and CDR2 FNYEAQ come from the germline V gene.

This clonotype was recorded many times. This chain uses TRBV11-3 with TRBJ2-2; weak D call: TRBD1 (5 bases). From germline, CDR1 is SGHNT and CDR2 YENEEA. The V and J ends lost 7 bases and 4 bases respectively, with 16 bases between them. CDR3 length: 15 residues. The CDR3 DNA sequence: TGTGCCAGCATCCTAGGGATTGGGGCCACCGGGGAGCTGTTTTTT. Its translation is CASILGIGATGELFF.

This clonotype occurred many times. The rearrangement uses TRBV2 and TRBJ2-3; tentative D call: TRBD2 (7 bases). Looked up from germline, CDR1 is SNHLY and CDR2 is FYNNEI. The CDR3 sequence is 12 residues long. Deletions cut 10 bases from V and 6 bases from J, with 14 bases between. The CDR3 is CATQRGADTQYF. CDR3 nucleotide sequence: TGTGCCACCCAACGGGGGGCGGATACGCAGTATTTT.

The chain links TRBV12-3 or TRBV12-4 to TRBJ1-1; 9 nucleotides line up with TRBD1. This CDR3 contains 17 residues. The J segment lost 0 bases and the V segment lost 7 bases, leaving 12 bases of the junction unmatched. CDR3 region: CASTPSGTGRLNTEAFF. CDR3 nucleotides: TGTGCCAGCACCCCCAGCGGGACAGGGAGGCTGAACACTGAAGCTTTCTTT.

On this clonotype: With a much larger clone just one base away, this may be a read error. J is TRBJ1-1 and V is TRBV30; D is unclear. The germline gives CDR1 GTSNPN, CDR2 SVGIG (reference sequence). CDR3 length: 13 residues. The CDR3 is CAWTWAPNTEAYF. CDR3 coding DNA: TGTGCCTGGACTTGGGCACCGAACACTGAAGCTTACTTT.

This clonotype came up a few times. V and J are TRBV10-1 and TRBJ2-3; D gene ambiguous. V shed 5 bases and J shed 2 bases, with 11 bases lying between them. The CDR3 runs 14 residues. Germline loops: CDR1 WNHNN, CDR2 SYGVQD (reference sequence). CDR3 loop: CASSRSGLTDTQYF. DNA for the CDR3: TGCGCCAGCAGTCGTTCAGGCCTCACAGATACGCAGTATTTT.

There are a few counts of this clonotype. The CDR3 loop reads CASSLSGTGGGYTF. The CDR3 bases are TGTGCCAGCAGCTTGTCCGGGACAGGGGGAGGCTACACCTTC. The chain links TRBV7-9 to TRBJ1-2; 11 nucleotides align to TRBD1. Germline values: CDR1 SEHNR, CDR2 FQNEAQ (reference sequence). This CDR3 spans 14 amino acids. Unmatched junction bases numbered 5, after V lost 3 bases and J lost 8 bases.